A single T cell receptor beta chain is shown here with its context. These data belong to a study of blood T cell repertoires in COVID-19. Across the whole study: The United States, Italy and Spain were the sources of the acute and convalescent COVID-19 samples. T cells, B-cell-depleted T cells, or PBMCs provided the cDNA or gDNA that served as material.

This CDR3 comprises 18 residues. Germline CDR1 SGDLS, CDR2 YYNGEE. Trimming cost V 0 bases and J 7 bases; bases outside gene matches: 16. Per the original methods: Estimation of nucleated cell counts relied on the amplification of reference gene primers. TCRdb keeps only in-frame clones here, not all; method: immunoSEQ multiplex PCR. V, J and clone size derive from that table, while D and trimming were established from the DNA sequence. The sample consists of more than 70,000 clones, just over 90% of them appearing once. This receptor was obtained from a woman between 45 and 65 years old in a cohort sampled during active COVID-19. V gene TRBV9 combines with J gene TRBJ2-4, with 7 bases lining up with TRBD1. Sequencing was done on a sample of peripheral blood. The CDR3, as DNA: TGTGCCAGCAGCGTAGGTTTAGACAGGGTGGGGACGGGGAACATTCAGTACTTC. Translating gives CASSVGLDRVGTGNIQYF.